This T cell receptor beta chain was sequenced during a study of human thymus T cells. Regarding the study as a whole: Related research described thymic repertoires that were highly overlapping among unrelated individuals. Among thymic and blood repertoires, usage of V and J genes appeared biased.

It was from resections taken during corrective heart surgery that the thymus tissue came. It was healthy Finnish infants having corrective surgery for congenital heart defects who were the donors. The length of the CDR3 is 19 residues. As to this clone: Antigen: not known.

Using immunoSEQ multiplex PCR, the repertoire was profiled, and TCRdb retains in-frame clones only, with some absent. This table holds roughly 86,000 clones, 90% to 97% found once. Sample: thymus tissue. The TCR sequence derives from a boy under two years old with a congenital heart defect but otherwise immunologically healthy. The rearrangement joins TRBV21-1 to TRBJ1-2. TRBV21-1 is given as a pseudogene. The CDR3 reads CASLKGLEPGLVPDYGYTF. The CDR3 DNA sequence: TGTGCCAGCCTTAAAGGGTTGGAACCGGGCCTCGTTCCGGATTATGGCTACACCTTC.